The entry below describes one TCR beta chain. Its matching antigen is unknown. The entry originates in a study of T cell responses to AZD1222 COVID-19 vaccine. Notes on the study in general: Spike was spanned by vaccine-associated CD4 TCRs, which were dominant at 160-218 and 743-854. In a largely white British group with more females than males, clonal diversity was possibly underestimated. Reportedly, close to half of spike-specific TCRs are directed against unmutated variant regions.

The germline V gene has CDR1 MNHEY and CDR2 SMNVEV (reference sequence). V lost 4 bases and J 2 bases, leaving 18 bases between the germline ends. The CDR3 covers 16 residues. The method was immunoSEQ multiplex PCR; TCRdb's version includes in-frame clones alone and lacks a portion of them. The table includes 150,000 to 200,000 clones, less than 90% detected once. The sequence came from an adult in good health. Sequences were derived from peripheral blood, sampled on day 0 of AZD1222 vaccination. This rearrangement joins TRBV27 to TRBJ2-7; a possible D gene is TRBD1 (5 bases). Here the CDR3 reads CASSSSYGHQTYEQYF. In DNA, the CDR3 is TGTGCCAGCAGTTCCTCCTACGGACACCAGACCTACGAGCAGTACTTC.